Shown below are 28 T cell receptor beta chains from a single sample sequenced in a study of shared clonotypes between healthy human individuals. Clones were sequenced by immunoSEQ multiplex PCR, and TCRdb holds only the in-frame ones, with some missing. The sample includes about a million clones, around 75% of them seen just once. Sequencing was done on a sample of memory CD4+ T cells sorted from blood. Regarding subset: CD45RA-negative fraction. The receptors were sampled from a man aged 18 to 30 in good health.

This rearrangement joins TRBV6-5 to TRBJ2-5, with 9 bases identical to TRBD1. The CDR3 covers 16 residues. The trim removed 0 bases at V and 3 bases at J, leaving 5 bases unmatched. In germline, CDR1 is MNHEY, CDR2 SVGAGI. CDR3 DNA sequence: TGTGCCAGCAGTTACTCCTCCGGGACAGGGAAAGAGACCCAGTACTTC. Translating gives CASSYSSGTGKETQYF.

This clone was recorded only once. Given a much more abundant clone one base away, this may be a read error. The chain has TRBV7-9 and TRBJ1-4; 7 bases are shared with TRBD1. J was trimmed by 4 bases and V by 5 bases; bases with no gene match: 4. The CDR3 runs 14 residues. CDR1 SEHNR and CDR2 FQNEAQ come from the germline V gene (reference sequence). The CDR3 is CASSPGQNNEKLFF. The CDR3 DNA is TGTGCCAGCAGCCCGGGACAGAATAATGAAAAACTGTTTTTT.

The table lists this clone with many counts. The chain uses TRBV7-8 and TRBJ2-5; 8 bases are shared with TRBD2. V was clipped by 7 bases and J by 5 bases; unmatched bases: 15. This CDR3 is 16 amino acids long. The germline V gene encodes CDR1 SGHVS and CDR2 FQNEAQ. The CDR3 sequence is CASTLGAGETRETQYF. The CDR3, as DNA: TGTGCCAGCACCCTCGGAGCGGGAGAAACGCGGGAGACCCAGTACTTC.

This clone was counted a few times. The chain combines TRBV18 with TRBJ2-7, with 9 positions matching TRBD2. V dropped 5 bases and J dropped 6; count of bases not matched to a gene: 11. CDR1 is KGHSH, CDR2 LQKENI, per germline. This CDR3 is built from 15 residues. This CDR3 reads CASSRGAGGSSEQYF. The CDR3 region has the DNA TGTGCCAGCTCAAGGGGAGCGGGAGGTTCAAGCGAGCAGTACTTC.

The genes are TRBV30 and TRBJ2-5; D gene ambiguous. V lost 4 bases, J lost 2 bases, and 8 bases lay in between. Germline values: CDR1 GTSNPN, CDR2 SVGIG (reference sequence). The CDR3 spans 12 residues. The CDR3 protein is CAWTQMQETQYF. The DNA of the CDR3 is TGTGCCTGGACACAGATGCAAGAGACCCAGTACTTC.

This clone turned up a few times. V and J are TRBV27 and TRBJ2-3, with a weak D call TRBD2 (5 bases). CDR3 size: 15 residues. Germline V gene sequence: CDR1 MNHEY, CDR2 SMNVEV (reference sequence). The germline V and J ends were trimmed by 8 bases and 6 bases, with 21 bases remaining between them. The CDR3 DNA follows: TGTGCCAGCCAAGCGCTAGCCTTGCCCGGTGATACGCAGTATTTT. The encoded protein is CASQALALPGDTQYF.

This chain joins TRBV30 and TRBJ2-5; TRBD1 matches at 7 bases. The J segment lost 5 bases and the V segment lost 3 bases, leaving 9 bases of the junction unmatched. Germline assignment: CDR1 GTSNPN and CDR2 SVGIG (reference sequence). There are 14 residues in the CDR3. The CDR3 DNA follows: TGTGCCTGGAGCCCGGGCCTGGACAGGGAGACCCAGTACTTC. This translates into CAWSPGLDRETQYF.

The chain joins TRBV6-5 to TRBJ1-2, with 7 bases matching TRBD1. J lost 7 bases, V lost 0 bases, and 5 bases had no gene match. CDR1 and CDR2 from the germline V gene are MNHEY and SVGAGI. The CDR3 runs 14 residues. CDR3 protein: CASSYSGQYSGYTF. In DNA form, the CDR3 reads TGTGCCAGCAGTTACTCGGGACAGTATAGTGGCTACACCTTC.

This chain uses TRBV4-3 with TRBJ2-1; 12 nucleotides align to TRBD2. V shed 3 bases and J 10 bases; nucleotides not matched to a gene: 4. The V gene's germline CDR1 is LGHNA and CDR2 YSLEER. The CDR3 runs to 14 residues. The CDR3 sequence is CASSQGGLAGEQFF. The CDR3 DNA is TGCGCCAGCAGCCAGGGAGGACTAGCGGGAGAGCAGTTCTTC.

This sequence joins TRBV5-4 and TRBJ1-1; TRBD1 might be the D (5 bases). CDR1 SGHNT and CDR2 YYREEE come from the germline V gene (reference sequence). Between the trimmed V and J ends, which lost 7 bases and 4 bases, there was a span of 14 bases. The CDR3 is made up of 13 amino acids. This chain's CDR3 is CASSLGGGTEAFF. In DNA, the CDR3 is TGTGCCAGCTCCTTGGGGGGGGGCACTGAAGCTTTCTTT.

The sample holds one count of this clone. The chain combines TRBV2 with TRBJ2-5; weak D call: TRBD2 (6 bases). Trimming took off 11 bases at V and 7 bases at J, with 26 bases between the two ends. CDR3 length equals 15 residues. From germline, CDR1 is SNHLY and CDR2 FYNNEI. CDR3 residues: CAASIGSGSGGTQYF. For the CDR3, the DNA is TGTGCCGCGAGCATTGGCAGCGGGTCTGGTGGGACCCAGTACTTC.

The chain combines TRBV5-1 with TRBJ2-3, with D unclear. Germline CDR1 and CDR2: SGHRS and YFSETQ. This CDR3 is 14 amino acids long. V was trimmed by 6 bases and J by 0 bases, leaving 11 bases between them. CDR3 amino acids: CASKNGPSTDTQYF. Written as DNA, the CDR3 is TGCGCCAGCAAAAACGGGCCAAGCACAGATACGCAGTATTTT.

Many counts were recorded for this clone. CDR3 sequence (DNA): TGTGCCAGCAGCCCCACACGGGATATTCTTTACGAGCAGTACTTC. It translates to CASSPTRDILYEQYF. The chain joins TRBV11-2 to TRBJ2-7, with D possibly TRBD2 on 5 matching bases. Germline V CDR1 and CDR2: SGHAT, FQNNGV. There are 15 residues in the CDR3. Trimming pared 5 bases from V and 4 bases from J, leaving 18 bases between.

The gene calls are TRBV9 and TRBJ2-1, with D perhaps TRBD1 (5 bases). The CDR3 length is 14 residues. Germline loops: CDR1 SGDLS, CDR2 YYNGEE. Trimming took 4 bases from V and 6 from J, leaving 14 bases between them. CDR3 residues: CASSPGSSVNEQFF. The CDR3 DNA follows: TGTGCCAGCAGCCCAGGGTCTAGTGTCAATGAGCAGTTCTTC.

The CDR3 coding sequence is TGTGCCGGCCGAGGGGGGAATGAAAAACTGTTTTTT. Encoded protein: CAGRGGNEKLFF. This chain uses TRBV2 with TRBJ1-4; possibly TRBD1 for D (6 bases). The CDR3 is 12 amino acids. V dropped 11 bases and J dropped 5 bases, with 12 bases sitting between them. Per the germline V gene, CDR1 is SNHLY and CDR2 is FYNNEI.

The J gene is TRBJ1-1, the V gene TRBV2, with D hard to call. V was cut by 5 bases and J by 8 bases, with 18 bases left in between. The length of the CDR3 is 14 residues. From germline, CDR1 is SNHLY and CDR2 FYNNEI. Here the CDR3 DNA reads TGTGCCAGCAGTTTTTCTGGACGGAACGGGGAAGCTTTCTTT. It translates to CASSFSGRNGEAFF.

This sequence joins TRBV28 and TRBJ1-3; D is unresolved. The germline V gene encodes CDR1 MDHEN and CDR2 SYDVKM. Between the trimmed V and J ends, which lost 4 bases and 1 base, there was a span of 8 bases. The CDR3 is 14 amino acids. This CDR3 reads CASSSPQSGNTIYF. For the CDR3, the DNA is TGTGCCAGCAGTTCACCCCAATCTGGAAACACCATATATTTT.

The chain is built from TRBV19 and TRBJ2-4; 9 bases align to TRBD1. J gave up 0 bases and V 5 bases, and 8 bases lay outside the gene matches. Per the germline V gene, CDR1 is LNHDA and CDR2 is SQIVND (reference sequence). The CDR3 has 17 amino acids. The CDR3 spells CASSRTGDALAKNIQYF. CDR3 sequence (DNA): TGTGCCAGTAGTCGGACAGGGGACGCCCTAGCCAAAAACATTCAGTACTTC.

The chain carries TRBV5-4 and TRBJ2-7; perhaps TRBD2 as D (5 bases). CDR3 length equals 14 residues. V was trimmed by 2 bases and J by 3 bases, leaving 12 bases between them. Germline V CDR1 and CDR2: SGHNT, YYREEE (reference sequence). DNA for the CDR3: TGTGCCAGCAGCTTCCCCGGGAATAACTACGAGCAGTACTTC. It codes for CASSFPGNNYEQYF.

This clone came up a few times. J is TRBJ1-4 and V is TRBV15; D is undetermined. CDR3 length: 14 amino acids. Germline-derived CDR1 and CDR2 are LNHNV and YYDKDF (reference sequence). Trimming removed 5 bases from V and 5 bases from J, with 12 bases in between. The chain's CDR3 is CATSSLQTNEKLFF. DNA for the CDR3: TGTGCCACCAGCTCCCTCCAGACAAATGAAAAACTGTTTTTT.

J is TRBJ2-3 and V is TRBV19; D is undetermined. The V gene lost 3 bases and the J gene lost 0 bases, with 10 bases spanning the gap. This CDR3 region has 15 residues. The germline gives CDR1 LNHDA, CDR2 SQIVND (reference sequence). CDR3 in DNA: TGTGCCAGTAGTATCGGTTGGGCCAGCACAGATACGCAGTATTTT. Translating it yields CASSIGWASTDTQYF.

This clone was found once. V usage is TRBV19 and J usage is TRBJ1-5; TRBD1 might be the D (6 bases). This CDR3 has 14 residues. CDR1 and CDR2 (germline): LNHDA, SQIVND (reference sequence). The V end lost 10 bases, the J end lost 0 bases, and 13 bases lay between the germline ends. The CDR3 loop is CATGAGVSNQPQHF. CDR3 in DNA: TGTGCCACCGGGGCAGGGGTTAGCAATCAGCCCCAGCATTTT.

The V and J genes are TRBV2 and TRBJ1-6, with D unclear. The CDR3 loop spans 15 amino acids. Trimming stripped 7 bases from V and 0 bases from J, with 10 bases between. In germline, CDR1 is SNHLY, CDR2 FYNNEI. The CDR3 coding sequence is TGTGCCAGCACCCAAGCGAGCTCCTATAATTCACCCCTCCACTTT. It encodes CASTQASSYNSPLHF.

The CDR3 is CASSERGRGSGANVLTF. CDR3 in DNA: TGTGCCAGCAGTGAAAGGGGCAGGGGCTCTGGGGCCAACGTCCTGACTTTC. This chain links TRBV2 with TRBJ2-6; perhaps TRBD1 as D (6 bases). The germline V gene has CDR1 SNHLY and CDR2 FYNNEI. The CDR3 totals 17 residues. Deletions cut 2 bases from V and 0 bases from J, with 11 bases between. Supplemented by reference TRBV2 and TRBJ2-6, the full variable domain reads EPEVTQTPSHQVTQMGQEVILRCVPISNHLYFYWYRQILGQKVEFLVSFYNNEISEKSEIFDDQFSVERPDGSNFTLKIRSTKLEDSAMYFCASSERGRGSGANVLTFGAGSRLTVL.

This clone was detected only a few times. The chain joins TRBV19 to TRBJ1-1, with 8 bases identical to TRBD1. J gave up 7 bases and V 8 bases, and 9 bases lay outside the gene matches. Germline V gene lookup returns CDR1 LNHDA and CDR2 SQIVND (reference sequence). CDR3 length: 13 residues. The CDR3 nucleotides are TGTGCCAGTTGTGAAGGACAGGGCTATGAAGCTTTCTTT. Its protein product is CASCEGQGYEAFF.

The chain couples TRBV30 to TRBJ1-2; D gene ambiguous. Trimming cost V 4 bases and J 7 bases, with 16 bases left between them. In germline, CDR1 is GTSNPN, CDR2 SVGIG (reference sequence). This CDR3 region has 13 residues. The CDR3 loop reads CAWTGSGSGGYTF. The CDR3 nucleotides read TGTGCCTGGACCGGATCAGGAAGTGGTGGCTACACCTTC.

This chain uses TRBV5-8 with TRBJ1-6; no clear D. V lost 2 bases to trimming and J lost 9 bases, with 9 bases between them. Per the germline V gene, CDR1 is SGHTS and CDR2 is YDEGEE. The CDR3 runs to 13 residues. The CDR3 protein is CASSFQVGSPLHF. CDR3 bases: TGTGCCAGCAGCTTTCAAGTTGGTTCACCCCTCCACTTT.

The rearrangement uses TRBV6-4 and TRBJ2-1; TRBD1 agrees at 11 bases. Trimming at V came to 5 bases and at J to 11 bases, leaving 5 bases not matched to a gene. Germline V gene data show CDR1 as MRHNA and CDR2 as SNTAGT. The CDR3 covers 13 residues. The CDR3 protein is CASSRDRGDKQFF. CDR3 DNA: TGTGCCAGCAGTAGGGACAGGGGGGACAAGCAGTTCTTC.